The 2 T cell receptor beta chains below all came from one sample that was sequenced in a study of PD-1 blockade in classical Hodgkin lymphoma. Sequenced by immunoSEQ multiplex PCR; TCRdb stores in-frame clones only, minus some. The table has 20,000 to 25,000 clones, 60% to 80% seen once; the top ten hold about a fifth. The time point was: cycle 4 day 1 (C4D1), after five to seven weeks of nivolumab. With no exception, relapse followed autologous stem cell transplantation in all patients, and brentuximab vedotin exposure varied. The sample in question was peripheral blood mononuclear cells (PBMCs), obtained before the fourth cycle of nivolumab. Receptors were obtained from a human donor with classical Hodgkin lymphoma.

This chain joins TRBV18 and TRBJ2-7; D is perhaps TRBD1 or TRBD2 (6 bases each). This CDR3 has 12 residues. Germline lookup yields CDR1 KGHSH and CDR2 LQKENI. V lost 3 bases and J 6 bases, leaving 9 bases between the germline ends. Written as DNA, the CDR3 is TGTGCCAGCTCACCGGGGGGCTCCGAGCAGTACTTC. Translating it yields CASSPGGSEQYF.

The rearrangement joins TRBV7-8 to TRBJ2-3; D call uncertain. V shed 1 base and J shed 0 bases, with 8 bases lying between them. The CDR3 sequence is 15 residues long. Germline lookup yields CDR1 SGHVS and CDR2 FQNEAQ. This CDR3 is CASSLGTFSTDTQYF. CDR3 DNA sequence: TGTGCCAGCAGCTTAGGAACGTTTAGCACAGATACGCAGTATTTT.